This TCR beta chain was recovered during a study of shared clonotypes between healthy human individuals (dated by TCRdb to 2018 to 2021). In the study overall: The cohort included three men and a couple of women between 18 and 49 years of age. To increase sequencing depth and limit assay-specific biases, different laboratories used diverse techniques to prepare libraries and sequence TCR repertoires. To estimate repertoire size and how much clonotypes are shared between individuals, the study performed deep sequencing of blood TCR repertoires from a few healthy adults. Per donor, leukapheresis produced somewhere between about 0.94 and 8.9 billion PBMCs. For each donor, three plates each were used for CD4 naive and CD4 memory, two plates were used for CD8 naive, and one plate was used for CD8 memory.

CDR1 MNHNS and CDR2 SASEGT were looked up in the germline V gene. From cysteine to phenylalanine, the CDR3 is 15 amino acids long. The sequence is cut down to CDR3 DNA, 45 bases in frame from base 1. A distance of 12 bases separates the germline ends of V and J, which lose 3 bases and 0 bases respectively. For this clone: The antigen it binds to is not known. Nothing much larger sits one base from this clone, and base qualities are not available.

CD8 naive samples were obtained by positive selection for CCR7 among CD45RO-negative cells, yielding a CD45RA+CCR7+ population from which TemRA cells were excluded. Donors were healthy HIV-negative adults with no recently reported acute infections or vaccinations. All donors were Caucasian adults living in Nashville, Tennessee, USA. Blood was obtained by leukapheresis, after which PBMCs were separated by Ficoll-Histopaque density gradient centrifugation and cryopreserved in liquid nitrogen vapor phase. Analytical flow cytometry was used to check the purity and quantity of each magnetically sorted T cell population. From each sorted fraction, genomic DNA was isolated and quantified by UV absorbance on a Nanodrop 2000c. TCR CDR3 regions were amplified from genomic DNA by multiplex PCR using the deep immunoSEQ assay. Extracted genomic DNA from each cell subset was spread evenly across all wells of several immunoSEQ 96-well plates, with each plate serving as a replicate. For sorted subsets, approximately 210 ng of genomic DNA, equivalent to 30,000 or so T cell genomes, went into each replicate PCR. Purified libraries were quantified with a Qubit 3.0 fluorometer, sized on a Bioanalyzer 2100, and re-quantified with the KAPA Library Quantification kit. Every immunoSEQ 96-well plate was sequenced on a dedicated single-read 150-cycle Illumina NextSeq 550 flow cell. In the paper's pipeline: Because the immunoSEQ output included only junctional sequences and no quality scores, the filtering could not be the same as the filtering used for full-length reads. Sequences were annotated with PyIR, a Python wrapper for IgBLAST v1.9, and V/J genes and CDR3 were assigned using IMGT germline references. Reads were removed for weak V/J assignments (E-value above 1e-6), missing CDR3, stop codons, out-of-frame junctions, or ambiguous translated residues. V3J clonotypes were defined by identical inferred V gene, J gene, and CDR3 amino acid sequence. To compute the percentage overlap between repertoires, the number of shared unique clonotypes was divided by the size of the smaller repertoire. Repertoire richness was assessed with RTK rarefaction, the Chao1 estimator, and Recon v2.1 estimates of unobserved clonotypes. Generation probabilities for all TCRbeta clonotypes obtained by the gDNA method from four donors were computed using OLGA. The immuneACCESS repertoire file appears here via TCRdb, limited to in-frame rearrangements. These files lack a portion of the clones; in checked studies, under half of the deficit traces to unresolved V genes, and the cause of the others is not known. V and J calls plus clone size are reproduced from that table; the DNA served to infer D and trimming. The sample table holds millions of clones, of which approximately 94% were seen once. Clones ranked in the top ten supply roughly 1% of the sample.

The investigation overall reported the following: Sampling was restricted to blood, and TCR repertoires in tissues likely differ from the TCR repertoires found in blood. When a handful of donors were compared, the shared fraction of clonotypes was about 5.5% for naive CD4, 3.5% for naive CD8, 2.3% for memory CD4, and 0.35% to 0.4% for memory CD8. Compared with non-shared clonotypes, the clonotypes found in all four sorted-subset donors had higher generation probabilities. Based on pairwise subsampling, the degree of clonotype sharing among donors was expected to be affected by sequencing depth. Because the study included a small number of donors, the genetic and exposure-history diversity represented was limited. Larger estimated clonotype richness was generally found for naive subsets than for memory subsets. Even with the large sequencing depth, rarefaction of the sorted-subset datasets indicated that sequencing was incomplete.

This chain is built from TRBV6-1 and TRBJ2-7, with the D segment identity uncertain. This sequence was found in a man younger than 30 in good health. Sequencing used naive CD8+ T cells sorted from blood. In the paper's terms, the cell subset or site label means: CD45RA+CCR7+. The CDR3 region has the sequence CASSDTAVLSYEQYF. Here is the DNA: TGTGCCAGCAGTGATACGGCAGTGCTCTCCTACGAGCAGTACTTC.